This TCR beta chain stems from a study of blood T cell repertoires in COVID-19. In the study overall: The United States, Italy and Spain were the sources of the acute and convalescent COVID-19 samples. Nucleic acid was either cDNA or gDNA, and it came from T cells, B-cell-depleted T cells, or PBMCs.

The authors' processing: How many nucleated cells were present was estimated from reference gene primer amplification. TCRdb keeps only in-frame clones here, not all; method: immunoSEQ multiplex PCR. V and J calls and clone size are as listed in that table; D and trimming were resolved from the DNA. Here the sample spans roughly 77,000 clones, just under 90% being singletons. Per the germline V gene, CDR1 is GTSNPN and CDR2 is SVGIG (reference sequence). This CDR3 spans 11 amino acids. Trimming took off 7 bases at V and 6 bases at J, with 11 bases between the two ends. This clonotype was sampled from a woman of 80 years or more with active COVID-19. Sequenced input: peripheral blood. The chain couples TRBV30 to TRBJ2-3; possible D gene TRBD2, 6 bases. The CDR3, as DNA: TGTGCCTCCCGGCGGGGCGATACGCAGTATTTT. Its protein is CASRRGDTQYF.